These 19 T cell receptor beta chains were all obtained from the same sample, sequenced in a study of cytomegalovirus exposure and HLA in healthy donors (dated by TCRdb to about 2017). Library method: the immunoSEQ multiplex PCR assay. This is the immuneACCESS table as TCRdb keeps it, with only in-frame sequences that have V and J called. A part of the clones is gone; compared with another copy, unresolved V genes explain less than half, and the rest is unexplained. This sample gives roughly 120,000 clones in total; about 87% of them show up just once. The ten largest clones represent about 1.8% of the sample. The specimen sequenced was PBMCs. The receptors were sampled from a man younger than 30 in good health and CMV-seronegative.

The rearrangement links TRBV11-3 to TRBJ2-3; a possible D gene is TRBD1 (5 bases). CDR1 SGHNT and CDR2 YENEEA come from the germline V gene. V lost 9 bases and J 0 bases, leaving 16 bases between the germline ends. The CDR3 spans 15 residues. CDR3 residues: CASKGRGASTDTQYF. The CDR3 DNA reads TGTGCCAGTAAGGGGCGTGGGGCGAGCACAGATACGCAGTATTTT.

This clone has only one observation. The rearrangement links TRBV28 to TRBJ2-7, with a possible D match to TRBD2 (6 bases). Trimming removed 1 base at V and 3 bases at J, with 10 bases between. The CDR3 sequence is 14 residues long. CDR1 is MDHEN, CDR2 SYDVKM, per germline. The CDR3 here is CASSLFRGSYEQYF. The CDR3 nucleotides read TGTGCCAGCAGTTTATTTCGGGGGAGCTACGAGCAGTACTTC.

V is TRBV5-6 and J is TRBJ2-7; a weak D match, TRBD1 (5 bases). CDR3 length: 15 amino acids. Germline-derived CDR1 and CDR2 are SGHDT and YYEEEE. Trimming left V 1 base short and J 6 bases short, with 17 bases between. This chain's CDR3 is CASSLYQGVVGEQYF. The DNA of the CDR3 is TGTGCCAGCAGCTTGTACCAGGGTGTTGTTGGCGAGCAGTACTTC.

This chain uses TRBV6-5 with TRBJ2-3; TRBD2 matches 16 bases. CDR1 and CDR2 from the germline V gene are MNHEY and SVGAGI. There are 15 residues in the CDR3. V shed 5 bases and J 9 bases; nucleotides not matched to a gene: 5. CDR3 DNA: TGTGCCAGCAGTGGGACTAGCGGGGGGGCCTACACGCAGTATTTT. Its protein product is CASSGTSGGAYTQYF.

V usage is TRBV5-1 and J usage is TRBJ1-1; TRBD1 is a possible D gene (6 bases). Germline CDR1 is SGHRS and CDR2 is YFSETQ. The length of the CDR3 is 14 residues. The V end was cut by 3 bases, the J end by 2 bases, with 11 bases between. The CDR3 region is CASSSTTGNTEAFF. The CDR3 DNA reads TGCGCCAGCAGCTCGACGACAGGAAACACTGAAGCTTTCTTT.

In its sample, this clone was seen once. V gene TRBV19 combines with J gene TRBJ2-7, with D possibly matching TRBD1 (5 bases). Trimming took off 3 bases at V and 3 bases at J, with 12 bases between the two ends. The CDR3 totals 14 residues. Germline V lookup: CDR1 LNHDA, CDR2 SQIVND (reference sequence). CDR3 DNA: TGTGCCAGTAGTATGGCAGTTACAGGCTACGAGCAGTACTTC. It codes for CASSMAVTGYEQYF.

The V call is TRBV18, the J call TRBJ2-1; 7 positions match TRBD1. The germline V gene has CDR1 KGHSH and CDR2 LQKENI. Trimming cost V 5 bases and J 1 base; bases outside gene matches: 5. The CDR3 has 15 amino acids. The CDR3 sequence: CASSSQGLSYNEQFF. The CDR3 DNA follows: TGTGCCAGCTCATCACAGGGGTTATCCTACAATGAGCAGTTCTTC.

This clone was seen only once. This CDR3 is CASSQDAVGNQPQHF. The CDR3 DNA follows: TGCGCCAGCAGCCAAGATGCAGTGGGCAATCAGCCCCAGCATTTT. The V gene is TRBV4-1, the J gene TRBJ1-5; unclear D gene. This CDR3 spans 15 amino acids. Between the trimmed V and J ends, which lost 0 bases and 2 bases, there was a span of 8 bases. Germline loops: CDR1 MGHRA, CDR2 YSYEKL.

The chain employs TRBV30 and TRBJ2-1; 7 nucleotides line up with TRBD2. Losses at the gene ends were 3 bases for V and 4 bases for J; bases not matched to a gene: 3. This CDR3 comprises 13 residues. CDR1 is GTSNPN, CDR2 SVGIG, per germline (reference sequence). The CDR3 bases are TGTGCCTGGAGAGCGGGGATGTACAATGAGCAGTTCTTC. Amino acids: CAWRAGMYNEQFF.

There are a few counts of this clone. V and J are TRBV30 and TRBJ1-5; D remains ambiguous. The CDR3 length is 15 residues. V was shortened by 2 bases and J by 6 bases, with 17 bases between the two germline ends. Germline CDR1 reads GTSNPN; CDR2 reads SVGIG (reference sequence). The CDR3 reads CAWSSHPIASQPQHF. The CDR3 DNA reads TGTGCCTGGAGTTCCCACCCAATAGCGAGTCAGCCCCAGCATTTT.

This clone appeared a single time. CDR3 residues: CASSASESNTEAFF. The CDR3, as DNA: TGCGCCAGCAGTGCGTCAGAGTCTAACACTGAAGCTTTCTTT. The chain couples TRBV10-1 to TRBJ1-1, with D uncertain. The CDR3 is 14 amino acids. Trimming removed 4 bases at V and 2 bases at J, with 11 bases between. Germline lookup yields CDR1 WNHNN and CDR2 SYGVQD (reference sequence).

This clone was observed once. The chain uses TRBV5-4 and TRBJ2-7, with TRBD2 identical over 13 bases. J gave up 4 bases and V 4 bases, and 17 bases lay outside the gene matches. The CDR3 spans 19 residues. The germline gives CDR1 SGHNT, CDR2 YYREEE (reference sequence). CDR3 in amino acids: CASSPRSGLAGALSYEQYF. The CDR3 coding sequence is TGTGCCAGCAGCCCCAGATCCGGACTAGCGGGAGCCCTGTCTTACGAGCAGTACTTC. Filled out from reference TRBV5-4 and TRBJ2-7, the complete variable domain reads ETGVTQSPTHLIKTRGQQVTLRCSSQSGHNTVSWYQQALGQGPQFIFQYYREEENGRGNFPPRFSGLQFPNYSSELNVNALELDDSALYLCASSPRSGLAGALSYEQYFGPGTRLTVT.

The chain links TRBV5-1 to TRBJ2-2; TRBD1 aligns across 8 bases. The V and J ends lost 4 bases and 7 bases, in that order; junction bases with no gene match: 9. Germline V gene sequence: CDR1 SGHRS, CDR2 YFSETQ. The CDR3 length is 15 residues. This CDR3 reads CASSLTGAAGGELFF. The CDR3 DNA reads TGCGCCAGCAGCCTGACAGGGGCAGCGGGCGGGGAGCTGTTTTTT.

The gene calls are TRBV2 and TRBJ1-2; D uncertain. This CDR3 is 13 amino acids long. Germline V lookup: CDR1 SNHLY, CDR2 FYNNEI. The germline V and J ends were trimmed by 2 bases and 4 bases, with 8 bases remaining between them. CDR3 loop: CASSETAAYGYTF. CDR3 sequence (DNA): TGTGCCAGCAGTGAAACAGCAGCCTATGGCTACACCTTC.

This sequence joins TRBV6-6 and TRBJ2-7; TRBD2 might be the D (6 bases). V was pared by 0 bases and J by 5 bases, with 11 bases between. CDR1 and CDR2 (germline): MNHNY, SVGAGI (reference sequence). The CDR3 covers 14 residues. In nucleotides, the CDR3 is TGTGCCAGCAGTTACTCGGAAAGGAGGGACGAGCAGTACTTC. This sequence encodes CASSYSERRDEQYF.

This clone has just one count. The J gene is TRBJ2-1, the V gene TRBV27; possibly TRBD2 for D (5 bases). V lost 8 bases and J lost 0, with 14 bases in between. This CDR3 comprises 15 residues. From germline, CDR1 is MNHEY and CDR2 SMNVEV (reference sequence). CDR3 region: CASRSQDSSYNEQFF. CDR3 DNA sequence: TGTGCCAGCCGCTCCCAGGACTCCTCCTACAATGAGCAGTTCTTC.

This rearrangement joins TRBV2 to TRBJ1-2; 8 bases map to TRBD1. Per the germline V gene, CDR1 is SNHLY and CDR2 is FYNNEI. J lost 7 bases, V lost 6 bases, and 16 bases had no gene match. There are 16 residues in the CDR3. CDR3 residues: CASSYDGQGAGSGYTF. The CDR3 coding sequence is TGTGCCAGCAGCTACGATGGGCAGGGGGCTGGTAGTGGCTACACCTTC.

This clone was seen more than once but under ten times. The CDR3 DNA reads as TGTGCCAGCAGCTTGGCGGTACAGGGTAATGGCTACACCTTC. Its protein is CASSLAVQGNGYTF. J is TRBJ1-2 and V is TRBV2, with a tentative D call TRBD1 (6 bases). The CDR3 runs 14 residues. Germline V lookup: CDR1 SNHLY, CDR2 FYNNEI. V lost 6 bases and J 6 bases, leaving 17 bases between the germline ends.

The V call is TRBV27, the J call TRBJ1-1; D ambiguous. V lost 0 bases, J lost 1 base, and 9 bases lay in between. Germline V CDR1 and CDR2: MNHEY, SMNVEV (reference sequence). The CDR3 totals 15 residues. The CDR3 here is CASSLSGVSNTEAFF. The CDR3 DNA reads TGTGCCAGCAGTTTATCCGGGGTTTCGAACACTGAAGCTTTCTTT.